The 14 T cell receptor beta chains below all came from one sample that was sequenced in a study of cytomegalovirus exposure and HLA in healthy donors. The PCR made use of 60 Vbeta and 13 Jbeta primers. This table comes from immunoSEQ multiplex PCR, and its TCRdb copy is limited to in-frame clones, with some not included. Found here are roughly 100,000 clones, 12% to 15% of them singletons; the top ten hold approximately 0.8%. The sample consisted of PBMCs. These receptors came from a female donor in good health and CMV-seronegative.

This rearrangement joins TRBV6-1 to TRBJ2-3, with 7 bases fitting TRBD2. The V gene end was trimmed by 2 bases and the J gene end by 4 bases; junction bases not matched to a gene: 9. Germline CDR1 reads MNHNS; CDR2 reads SASEGT. The CDR3 runs to 16 residues. CDR3 loop: CASSERPGGSSDTQYF. The CDR3 nucleotides read TGTGCCAGCAGTGAAAGGCCGGGCGGGAGCTCAGATACGCAGTATTTT.

DNA of the CDR3: TGTGCCAGCAGCTTTTCCTATACTCCCAACTATGGCTACACCTTC. The encoded protein is CASSFSYTPNYGYTF. The rearrangement links TRBV7-9 to TRBJ1-2; D unclear. The germline gives CDR1 SEHNR, CDR2 FQNEAQ (reference sequence). This CDR3 is 15 amino acids long. The V gene lost 3 bases and the J gene lost 2 bases, with 13 bases spanning the gap. The full variable domain, completed using reference TRBV7-9 and TRBJ1-2, is DTGVSQNPRHKITKRGQNVTFRCDPISEHNRLYWYRQTLGQGPEFLTYFQNEAQLEKSRLLSDRFSAERPKGSFSTLEIQRTEQGDSAMYLCASSFSYTPNYGYTFGSGTRLTVV.

The sample holds a few counts of this clone. The chain uses TRBV7-9 and TRBJ1-2, with D possibly TRBD1 on 5 matching bases. The CDR3 contains 13 residues. CDR1 and CDR2 from the germline V gene are SEHNR and FQNEAQ (reference sequence). V dropped 5 bases and J dropped 1 base, with 8 bases sitting between them. In DNA form, the CDR3 reads TGTGCCAGCAGCCCGACAGATAACTATGGCTACACCTTC. Residues: CASSPTDNYGYTF.

This clone was observed a few times. V and J are TRBV25-1 and TRBJ2-4; TRBD2 aligns across 12 bases. This CDR3 is 15 amino acids long. The V and J ends lost 10 bases and 0 bases, in that order; junction bases with no gene match: 4. CDR1 is MGHDK, CDR2 SYGVNS, per germline. CDR3 amino acids: CATGGLAGAKNIQYF. The CDR3 nucleotides read TGTGCCACAGGGGGACTAGCGGGAGCCAAAAACATTCAGTACTTC. The full variable domain, rest sourced from reference TRBV25-1 and TRBJ2-4, is EADIYQTPRYLVIGTGKKITLECSQTMGHDKMYWYQQDPGMELHLIHYSYGVNSTEKGDLSSESTVSRIRTEHFPLTLESARPSHTSQYLCATGGLAGAKNIQYFGAGTRLSVL.

This clone was recorded a few times. This chain connects TRBV2 to TRBJ1-5; 9 bases map to TRBD1. The V segment lost 7 bases and the J segment 6 bases; nucleotides outside the gene matches: 7. The length of the CDR3 is 14 residues. Germline V gene sequence: CDR1 SNHLY, CDR2 FYNNEI. In DNA form, the CDR3 reads TGTGCCAGCAATGTGGGACAGGGCTTTCAGCCCCAGCATTTT. Amino acid sequence: CASNVGQGFQPQHF.

This clone was counted between two and nine times. The chain recombines TRBV10-3 with TRBJ1-2, with TRBD1 as a possible D gene (5 bases). Trimming removed 4 bases at V and 6 bases at J, with 12 bases between. Per the germline V gene, CDR1 is ENHRY and CDR2 is SYGVKD. The CDR3 length is 13 residues. CDR3 nucleotides: TGTGCCATCAGTGCCGGGCAGGGTGATGGCTACACCTTC. It is translated as CAISAGQGDGYTF.

The gene calls are TRBV18 and TRBJ2-3; tentatively, D is TRBD2 (6 bases). V was pared by 1 base and J by 5 bases, with 16 bases between. CDR3 length: 16 residues. CDR1 is KGHSH and CDR2 is LQKENI in the germline V gene. CDR3: CASSPRQRAAGDTQYF. CDR3 in DNA: TGTGCCAGCTCACCACGACAGCGGGCTGCGGGAGATACGCAGTATTTT.

The rearrangement joins TRBV19 to TRBJ2-5; tentatively, D is TRBD2 (5 bases). The V gene lost 4 bases and the J gene lost 7 bases, with 13 bases spanning the gap. The V gene's germline CDR1 is LNHDA and CDR2 SQIVND (reference sequence). This CDR3 has 13 residues. CDR3 in amino acids: CASSTGVVRTQYF. CDR3 bases: TGTGCCAGTAGTACCGGGGTGGTTCGGACCCAGTACTTC.

V usage is TRBV6-6 and J usage is TRBJ2-7, with 8 bases fitting TRBD2. The J segment lost 3 bases and the V segment lost 8 bases, leaving 6 bases of the junction unmatched. CDR1 and CDR2 (germline): MNHNY, SVGAGI (reference sequence). The CDR3 consists of 13 residues. The CDR3 DNA follows: TGTGCCAGCGGAGAAACTAGCGGCTACGAGCAGTACTTC. Translated: CASGETSGYEQYF.

This clone appeared a few times. This chain's CDR3 is CSVGTQNTGELFF. CDR3 nucleotides: TGCAGCGTGGGGACACAGAACACCGGGGAGCTGTTTTTT. This chain joins TRBV29-1 and TRBJ2-2; TRBD1 might be the D (6 bases). From germline, CDR1 is SQVTM and CDR2 ANQGSEA. V was shortened by 6 bases and J by 1 base, with 9 bases between the two germline ends. The CDR3 runs 13 residues.

The CDR3 DNA sequence: TGTGCCAGCAGCCGGGGGGGGTATAATGAAAAACTGTTTTTT. This translates into CASSRGGYNEKLFF. The chain couples TRBV7-9 to TRBJ1-4; D is perhaps TRBD1 (5 bases). The CDR3 has 14 amino acids. From germline, CDR1 is SEHNR and CDR2 FQNEAQ (reference sequence). Trimming pared 5 bases from V and 4 bases from J, leaving 11 bases between. Variable domain in full (rest from reference TRBV7-9 and TRBJ1-4): DTGVSQNPRHKITKRGQNVTFRCDPISEHNRLYWYRQTLGQGPEFLTYFQNEAQLEKSRLLSDRFSAERPKGSFSTLEIQRTEQGDSAMYLCASSRGGYNEKLFFGSGTQLSVL.

This clone was found a few times. The chain joins TRBV7-8 to TRBJ1-1, with a weak D call TRBD1 (5 bases). Trimming stripped 2 bases from V and 0 bases from J, with 10 bases between. The germline CDR1 and CDR2 sequences are SGHVS and FQNEAQ. This CDR3 comprises 15 residues. CDR3 nucleotide sequence: TGTGCCAGCAGCTTACGGCGGGGCCTGAACACTGAAGCTTTCTTT. Its protein product is CASSLRRGLNTEAFF.

In DNA form, the CDR3 reads TGTGCCAGCAGCCTAGGTCGGGGTGACACTGAAGCTTTCTTT. Its protein is CASSLGRGDTEAFF. The chain uses TRBV7-9 and TRBJ1-1; unclear D gene. V lost 5 bases, J lost 3 bases, and 13 bases lay in between. The CDR3 loop spans 14 amino acids. Germline loops: CDR1 SEHNR, CDR2 FQNEAQ (reference sequence).

The chain uses TRBV19 and TRBJ1-1; unclear D gene. Germline values: CDR1 LNHDA, CDR2 SQIVND (reference sequence). This CDR3 comprises 15 residues. The ends were cut back, 4 bases at V and 6 bases at J, with 18 bases in the middle. The DNA for the CDR3 is TGTGCCAGTAGTACCCTCGGTCCGAGGGTCCCTGAAGCTTTCTTT. Its protein is CASSTLGPRVPEAFF.